This is a list of T cell receptor beta chains from one sample in a study of T-cell reconstitution after alpha-beta-depleted transplantation in children. TCRdb recomputed calls from the PCR reads with MiXCR, one row per CDR3 protein. The data show 250,000 to 300,000 distinct CDR3 sequences, just over 7.5% seen once. Sequencing used peripheral blood, obtained 360 days after TCRalphabeta/CD19-depleted stem cell transplant. These receptors were collected from a female patient aged 2-10 years who had a stem cell transplant for Fanconi anemia, so the T cells may come from the graft donor. Each CDR3 is given with its conserved first and last residue. A D gene is named only where the DNA matches it firmly. Size is omitted from some rows. Given values are once, few, many or a class for expanded clones.

CDR3 protein	CDR3 DNA	D gene	V gene	J gene	clone size
CASSLGHQRRNEQFF	TGTGCCAGCAGTTTGGGACACCAAAGACGGAATGAGCAGTTCTTC	NA	TRBV6-2/TRBV6-3	TRBJ2-1	many
CASSLTATGELFF	TGCGCCAGCAGCTTGACGGCCACCGGGGAGCTGTTTTTT	NA	TRBV5-1	TRBJ2-2	many
CASSSGLAGLETQYF	TGCGCCAGCAGCTCCGGACTAGCGGGATTGGAGACCCAGTACTTC	TRBD2	TRBV5-1	TRBJ2-5	few
CASSLDRGGGYTIYF	TGTGCCAGCAGCTTAGACCGAGGGGGTGGATACACCATATATTTT	NA	TRBV7-9	TRBJ1-3	few
CASSPWGFAGELFF	TGTGCCAGCAGCCCATGGGGGTTCGCCGGGGAGCTGTTTTTT	NA	TRBV11-2	TRBJ2-2	few
CASSRGIAEYTDTQYF	TGCGCCAGCAGCAGGGGGATAGCGGAATACACAGATACGCAGTATTTT	NA	TRBV5-1	TRBJ2-3	many
CARSPGGVWAEAFF	TGTGCCAGGAGCCCAGGGGGAGTTTGGGCTGAAGCTTTCTTT	TRBD1	TRBV2	TRBJ1-1	NA
CASSPEEGVGYGYTF	TGTGCCAGCAGCCCCGAGGAGGGGGTTGGGTATGGCTACACCTTC	NA	TRBV7-9	TRBJ1-2	NA
CASSTTVISYNEQFF	TGCGCCAGCAGCACGACAGTGATTTCCTACAATGAGCAGTTCTTC	NA	TRBV5-1	TRBJ2-1	many
CAISESRGGAFHEQYF	TGTGCCATCAGTGAGTCGAGGGGGGGCGCGTTCCACGAGCAGTACTTC	NA	TRBV10-3	TRBJ2-7	few
CASRLDSNTGELFF	TGTGCCAGCAGACTGGATTCGAACACCGGGGAGCTGTTTTTT	NA	TRBV6-1	TRBJ2-2	many
CASGLRLGYEKLFF	TGTGCTAGTGGTTTACGACTGGGGTATGAAAAACTGTTTTTT	NA	TRBV12-5	TRBJ1-4	few
CASSHPTGVNTGELFF	TGCGCCAGCAGCCACCCGACAGGGGTGAACACCGGGGAGCTGTTTTTT	TRBD1	TRBV4-3	TRBJ2-2	many
CASSFSSYNSPLHF	TGTGCCAGCAGTTTCAGCTCCTATAATTCACCCCTCCACTTT	NA	TRBV12-3/TRBV12-4	TRBJ1-6	many
CASSLRQSGDGYTF	TGTGCCAGCAGTTTAAGACAGTCTGGCGATGGCTACACCTTC	NA	TRBV27	TRBJ1-2	NA
CCARSRARKSRDGYTF	TGCTGCGCTAGGTCCAGGGCCCGAAAAAGTAGGGATGGCTACACCTTC	NA	TRBV20-1	TRBJ1-2	NA
CASSLDSTYGYTF	TGTGCCAGCAGCTTAGACAGCACCTATGGCTACACCTTC	NA	TRBV11-2	TRBJ1-2	few